Shown below are 2 T cell receptor beta chains from a single sample sequenced in a study of blood T cell repertoires in COVID-19. Data came from immunoSEQ multiplex PCR; TCRdb stores just in-frame clones and leaves some out. The sample has around 210,000 clones; over 60% are singletons. The material sequenced was peripheral blood. The receptors derive from a woman in her 70s with acute or convalescent COVID-19.

The V call is TRBV5-5, the J call TRBJ2-7; tentatively, D is TRBD2 (5 bases). Germline assignment: CDR1 SGHKS and CDR2 YYEKEE (reference sequence). The CDR3 consists of 13 residues. V dropped 3 bases and J dropped 6 bases, with 13 bases sitting between them. DNA of the CDR3: TGTGCCAGCAGCTCCGAGCGGTCCGGCGAGCAGTACTTC. It encodes CASSSERSGEQYF.

This clone came up a few times. This chain uses TRBV28 with TRBJ2-7; 8 nucleotides agree with TRBD2. This CDR3 has 14 residues. Unmatched junction bases numbered 9, after V lost 4 bases and J lost 7 bases. CDR1 MDHEN and CDR2 SYDVKM come from the germline V gene. DNA for the CDR3: TGTGCCAGCAGTTACTTTAGCGGGATCGGTGAGCAGTACTTC. Protein product: CASSYFSGIGEQYF.